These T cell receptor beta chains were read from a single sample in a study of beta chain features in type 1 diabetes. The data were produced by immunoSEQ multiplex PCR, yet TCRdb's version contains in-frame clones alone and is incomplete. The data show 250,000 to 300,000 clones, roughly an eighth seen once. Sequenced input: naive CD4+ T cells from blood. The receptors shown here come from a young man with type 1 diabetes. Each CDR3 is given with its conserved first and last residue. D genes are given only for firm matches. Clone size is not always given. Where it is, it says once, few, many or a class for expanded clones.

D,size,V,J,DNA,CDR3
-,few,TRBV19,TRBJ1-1,TGTGCCAGTAGTGGTTTAACGGTCATGAACACTGAAGCTTTCTTT,CASSGLTVMNTEAFF
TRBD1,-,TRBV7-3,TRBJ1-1,TGTGCCAGCAGCCTGTCTCTAGGGGGCCCAACTGAAGCTTTCTTT,CASSLSLGGPTEAFF
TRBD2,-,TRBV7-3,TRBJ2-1,TGTGCCAGCAGCCACGGGACTAGCGGTTACAATGAGCAGTTCTTC,CASSHGTSGYNEQFF
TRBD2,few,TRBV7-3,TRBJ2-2,TGTGCCAGCAGCTTCGGTAGCGGGAGAGGTACCGGGGAGCTGTTTTTT,CASSFGSGRGTGELFF
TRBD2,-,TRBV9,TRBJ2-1,TGTGCCAGCAGCGTGGGACTAGGGTTTGGGGAGCAGTTCTTC,CASSVGLGFGEQFF
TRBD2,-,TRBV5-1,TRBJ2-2,TGCGCCAGCAGCTGGGGACTACCCGACACCGGGGAGCTGTTTTTT,CASSWGLPDTGELFF
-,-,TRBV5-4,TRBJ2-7,TGTGCCAGCAGCAGAGCCGGGACTCAATACGAGCAGTACTTC,CASSRAGTQYEQYF
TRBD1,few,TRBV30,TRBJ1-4,TGTGCCTGGACTTCCGGGACAGAGGGAAAACTGTTTTTT,CAWTSGTEGKLFF
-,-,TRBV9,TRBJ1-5,TGTGCCAGCAGCGAGGGGGATCGCGACGGCAATCAGCCCCAGCATTTT,CASSEGDRDGNQPQHF
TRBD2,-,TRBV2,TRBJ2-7,TGTGCCAGCAACATAGCGGGAGAGAGGTACGAGCAGTACTTC,CASNIAGERYEQYF
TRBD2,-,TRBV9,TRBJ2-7,TGTGCCAGCAGCGTAGAAGTAGCGGGAGTAGGCGAGCAGTACTTC,CASSVEVAGVGEQYF
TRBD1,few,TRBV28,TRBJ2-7,TGTGCCAGCAGCGAGCATGGGACAGGGCAAACCTACGAGCAGTACTTC,CASSEHGTGQTYEQYF
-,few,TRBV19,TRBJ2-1,TGTGCCAGTAGTATCGCGTATGAGCAGTTCTTC,CASSIAYEQFF
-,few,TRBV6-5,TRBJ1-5,TGTGCCAGCTCACTAAATAGCAATCAGCCCCAGCATTTT,CASSLNSNQPQHF
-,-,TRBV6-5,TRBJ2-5,TGTGCCAGCAGTTACTCTCTAGCGTCGGAGACCCAGTACTTC,CASSYSLASETQYF
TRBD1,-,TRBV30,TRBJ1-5,TGTGCCTGGAGTCGTCTTAGAGGGACAGGCTCCAATCAGCCCCAGCATTTT,CAWSRLRGTGSNQPQHF
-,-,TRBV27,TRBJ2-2,TGTGCCAGCAGTTTAAAGGGTGGCGGGCCGAACACCGGGGAGCTGTTTTTT,CASSLKGGGPNTGELFF
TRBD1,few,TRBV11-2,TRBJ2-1,TGTGCCAGCAGGGGGACAGGGAAGAATGAGCAGTTCTTC,CASRGTGKNEQFF
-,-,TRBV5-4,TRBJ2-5,TGTGCCAGCAGCTCCCAGACTAGGGGAGAGACCCAGTACTTC,CASSSQTRGETQYF
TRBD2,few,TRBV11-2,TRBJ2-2,TGTGCCAGCAGCCTTCGGGGGAGGGCCCACACCGGGGAGCTGTTTTTT,CASSLRGRAHTGELFF
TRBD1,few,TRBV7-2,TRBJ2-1,TGTGCCAGCAGCTTCGACGGGACAGGGGGAAACAATGAGCAGTTCTTC,CASSFDGTGGNNEQFF
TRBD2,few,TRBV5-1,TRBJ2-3,TGCGCCAGCAGACCCTCAGCGGGAGCGCGCACAGATACGCAGTATTTT,CASRPSAGARTDTQYF
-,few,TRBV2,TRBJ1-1,TGTGCCAGCAGTGGTATGCGGGGGCTTGATACTGAAGCTTTCTTT,CASSGMRGLDTEAFF
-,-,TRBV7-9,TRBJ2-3,TGTGCCAGCAGCTTTGGGGGGCGGGAGAGCACAGATACGCAGTATTTT,CASSFGGRESTDTQYF
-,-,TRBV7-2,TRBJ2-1,TGTGCCAGCAGCTTAGATCCTTCCTCCTACAATGAGCAGTTCTTC,CASSLDPSSYNEQFF
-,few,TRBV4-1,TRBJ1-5,TGCGCCAGCAGCCAAGATCACTTGGGGGGGTATCAGCCCCAGCATTTT,CASSQDHLGGYQPQHF
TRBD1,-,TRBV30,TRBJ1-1,TGTGCCTGGAGACCCCACAGGGGGAGCACTGAAGCTTTCTTT,CAWRPHRGSTEAFF
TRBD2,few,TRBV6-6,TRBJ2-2,TGTGCCAGCAGTCCACTAGCGGGAGCGGTCACCGGGGAGCTGTTTTTT,CASSPLAGAVTGELFF
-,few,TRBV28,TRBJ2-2,TGTGCCAGTCACTCCATAAACACCGGGGAGCTGTTTTTT,CASHSINTGELFF